In its sample, the clone carrying this T cell receptor beta chain was seen a few times. No antigen is known for it. The CDR3 consists of 10 residues. V lost 7 bases, J lost 6 bases, and 9 bases lay in between. From germline, CDR1 is SQVTM and CDR2 ANQGSEA. These data are taken from a study of human T cells and chemical hapten exposure. The wider study: Donors were sensitized with 2% DPC on the upper inner arm. Patients received weekly diphenylcyclopropenone doses to the scalp throughout the approximately 25-week study. Study-level findings and limits: PT1 expanded TCR counts and patch test score were linked, and their correlation was positive. There was alopecia in the donors, so their immune response may differ from that of healthy people.

TCRdb fed the RACE reads into MiXCR, producing one record per CDR3 protein. The sample yields about 37,000 distinct CDR3 sequences, more than 6% seen once. Time point given: patch test 1, 2 weeks after DPC sensitization. Specified treatment: therapeutic diphenylcyclopropenone sensitization with weekly scalp DPC. Unfractionated whole blood was the source of the extracted total RNA. The chain carries TRBV29-1 and TRBJ1-2; unclear D gene. Sequencing used whole blood, obtained in connection with sensitization to the hapten diphenylcyclopropenone (DPC). The receptor's source is a woman in her 30s with alopecia areata. Some clones in this sample may be carry-over from other donors' samples. The CDR3 here is CSAQVDGYTF. The DNA for the CDR3 is TGCAGCGCGCAAGTAGATGGCTACACCTTC.